This T cell receptor beta chain was observed in a study of molecular identifiers for immune sequencing clone quantification. Using its own MiXCR run on the PCR reads, TCRdb lists one record per CDR3 protein. This table has over 550,000 distinct CDR3 sequences, 25% appearing once. The ends lost 0 bases at V and 5 bases at J; junction bases unmatched: 12. Germline V gives CDR1 PRHDT, CDR2 FYEKMQ (reference sequence). This CDR3 is built from 18 residues. The sequence derives from a human donor in good health. Some libraries in this study had Jurkat cell RNA spiked in. The chain combines TRBV13 with TRBJ2-7; TRBD2 aligns across 11 bases. Sequenced input: naive CD8+ T cells from blood, with Jurkat cell RNA spiked in. Subset given: FACS-sorted CD8+CD4-CCR7+CD45RA+ naive T cells. CDR3 in amino acids: CASSLGSTVAGGSHEQYF. CDR3 coding DNA: TGTGCCAGCAGCTTAGGCTCTACGGTAGCGGGAGGGAGCCACGAGCAGTACTTC.